This is a list of T cell receptor beta chains from one sample in a study of control samples from healthy donors and cancer patients. Using immunoSEQ multiplex PCR, the repertoire was profiled, and TCRdb retains in-frame clones only, with some absent. The table has around 150,000 clones, about nine tenths seen once. The source material was blood. The source of these receptors is a man younger than 40 in good health. The CDR3 runs from the conserved cysteine through the conserved F or W. The D gene is left open where the match is weak. The size entry is marked missing in some rows and otherwise reads once, few, many or a size class.

d_call: NA
v_call: TRBV20-1
clone_size: NA
j_call: TRBJ2-7
cdr3_nt: TGCAGTGCCTTTCGGGTCTACGAGCAGTACTTC
cdr3_aa: CSAFRVYEQYF

d_call: NA
v_call: TRBV18
clone_size: NA
j_call: TRBJ1-2
cdr3_nt: TGTGCCAGCTCACCCGGGGCGGACTATGGCTACACCTTC
cdr3_aa: CASSPGADYGYTF

d_call: TRBD2
v_call: TRBV7-2
clone_size: NA
j_call: TRBJ2-3
cdr3_nt: TGTGCCAGCAGCTTAGCGCTCGCGGGAGGCACAGATACGCAGTATTTT
cdr3_aa: CASSLALAGGTDTQYF

d_call: NA
v_call: TRBV6-4
clone_size: NA
j_call: TRBJ2-1
cdr3_nt: TGTGCCAGCAGTGACACGAACCGGGCCGGTGAGCAGTTCTTC
cdr3_aa: CASSDTNRAGEQFF

d_call: TRBD1
v_call: TRBV6-5
clone_size: NA
j_call: TRBJ2-7
cdr3_nt: TGTGCCAGCAGGAGCTCCGGACAGGGCCTCTACGAGCAGTACTTC
cdr3_aa: CASRSSGQGLYEQYF

d_call: NA
v_call: TRBV7-2
clone_size: NA
j_call: TRBJ2-5
cdr3_nt: TGTGCCAGCAGCCCCTCCCTCCAAGAGACCCAGTACTTC
cdr3_aa: CASSPSLQETQYF

d_call: NA
v_call: TRBV6-1
clone_size: NA
j_call: TRBJ1-4
cdr3_nt: TGTGCCAGCAGTGACCGACTGACTGAAAAACTGTTTTTT
cdr3_aa: CASSDRLTEKLFF

d_call: TRBD2
v_call: TRBV13
clone_size: few
j_call: TRBJ2-7
cdr3_nt: TGTGCCAGCAGCTCCTGGGGACTAGCGGGAGGTTACGAGCAGTACTTC
cdr3_aa: CASSSWGLAGGYEQYF

d_call: NA
v_call: TRBV18
clone_size: few
j_call: TRBJ2-1
cdr3_nt: TGTGCCAGCTCATTAACCGGGACCCACAATGAGCAGTTCTTC
cdr3_aa: CASSLTGTHNEQFF

d_call: NA
v_call: TRBV9
clone_size: NA
j_call: TRBJ1-5
cdr3_nt: TGTGCCAGCAGCGAGGGTGGGGACACCGGGGCCCAGCATTTT
cdr3_aa: CASSEGGDTGAQHF

d_call: TRBD2
v_call: TRBV6-1
clone_size: NA
j_call: TRBJ2-3
cdr3_nt: TGTGCCAGCAGTGTTTCTAGCGGGAGTTTGGGCACAGATACGCAGTATTTT
cdr3_aa: CASSVSSGSLGTDTQYF

d_call: NA
v_call: TRBV27
clone_size: NA
j_call: TRBJ2-1
cdr3_nt: TGTGCCAGCACCGGGGCCGCTGTTGCCTACAATGAGCAGTTCTTC
cdr3_aa: CASTGAAVAYNEQFF

d_call: TRBD2
v_call: TRBV9
clone_size: NA
j_call: TRBJ2-1
cdr3_nt: TGTGCCAGCAGCGTAGGTACGGGCGGGGGCAATGAGCAGTTCTTC
cdr3_aa: CASSVGTGGGNEQFF

d_call: NA
v_call: TRBV5-1
clone_size: NA
j_call: TRBJ2-1
cdr3_nt: TGCGCCAGCAGCTTGGTTGCTACCTCGGGTGAGCAGTTCTTC
cdr3_aa: CASSLVATSGEQFF

d_call: NA
v_call: TRBV7-2
clone_size: once
j_call: TRBJ2-7
cdr3_nt: TGTGCCAGCAGCCTGAGTGCAGGGCACGAGCAGTACTTC
cdr3_aa: CASSLSAGHEQYF

d_call: NA
v_call: TRBV9
clone_size: NA
j_call: TRBJ2-3
cdr3_nt: TGTGCCAGCAGCTCAGTAGAGGGACGCACAGATACGCAGTATTTT
cdr3_aa: CASSSVEGRTDTQYF

d_call: TRBD2
v_call: TRBV5-1
clone_size: NA
j_call: TRBJ2-7
cdr3_nt: TGCGCCAGCAGAGGACTAGCGGGAGAAGGGTCCTACGAGCAGTACTTC
cdr3_aa: CASRGLAGEGSYEQYF

d_call: NA
v_call: TRBV6-5
clone_size: once
j_call: TRBJ2-5
cdr3_nt: TGTGCCAGCAGTTCTCCCAATCTGGAGACCCAGTACTTC
cdr3_aa: CASSSPNLETQYF

d_call: NA
v_call: TRBV19
clone_size: NA
j_call: TRBJ1-3
cdr3_nt: TGTGCCAGTAGTATAGGTGGCAGCGGAAACACCATATATTTT
cdr3_aa: CASSIGGSGNTIYF

d_call: NA
v_call: TRBV14
clone_size: NA
j_call: TRBJ1-3
cdr3_nt: TGTGCCAGCAGCCAGGGAGGGACAAGAAACACCATATATTTT
cdr3_aa: CASSQGGTRNTIYF

d_call: TRBD1
v_call: TRBV5-4
clone_size: NA
j_call: TRBJ1-1
cdr3_nt: TGTGCCAGCAGCCTTTCCGGACAGGCCTTATCGGGAGCTTTCTTT
cdr3_aa: CASSLSGQALSGAFF

d_call: NA
v_call: TRBV25-1
clone_size: NA
j_call: TRBJ1-1
cdr3_nt: TGTGCCAGCAGTGAAGGGGGACAGAACACTGAAGCTTTCTTT
cdr3_aa: CASSEGGQNTEAFF

d_call: TRBD1
v_call: TRBV9
clone_size: NA
j_call: TRBJ2-2
cdr3_nt: TGTGCCAGCAAGCGAGGACAGGGATCCACCGGGGAGCTGTTTTTT
cdr3_aa: CASKRGQGSTGELFF

d_call: NA
v_call: TRBV7-9
clone_size: NA
j_call: TRBJ1-6
cdr3_nt: TGTGCCAGCAGCTTAGAACAGGTGGGGAATAATTCACCCCTCCACTTT
cdr3_aa: CASSLEQVGNNSPLHF

d_call: TRBD2
v_call: TRBV6-4
clone_size: NA
j_call: TRBJ2-1
cdr3_nt: TGTGCCAGCAGTGACTCTAGCGGGGCTCACAATGAGCAGTTCTTC
cdr3_aa: CASSDSSGAHNEQFF

d_call: NA
v_call: TRBV7-3
clone_size: NA
j_call: TRBJ1-4
cdr3_nt: TGTGCCAGCAGCCCAGGAGGGGATAGTGAAAAACTGTTTTTT
cdr3_aa: CASSPGGDSEKLFF

d_call: NA
v_call: TRBV16
clone_size: NA
j_call: TRBJ2-2
cdr3_nt: TGTGCCAGCAGCCGACGTACGAACACCGGGGAGCTGTTTTTT
cdr3_aa: CASSRRTNTGELFF

d_call: NA
v_call: TRBV12-5
clone_size: NA
j_call: TRBJ1-3
cdr3_nt: TGTGCTAGTGGTACACAGGATAGGAACACCATATATTTT
cdr3_aa: CASGTQDRNTIYF

d_call: NA
v_call: TRBV19
clone_size: NA
j_call: TRBJ1-4
cdr3_nt: TGTGCCAGTAGTATCTGGGGCTCCGGAGGTGAAAAACTGTTTTTT
cdr3_aa: CASSIWGSGGEKLFF

d_call: TRBD1
v_call: TRBV5-6
clone_size: once
j_call: TRBJ2-2
cdr3_nt: TGTGCCAGCGGGGACAGGAACACCGGGGAGCTGTTTTTT
cdr3_aa: CASGDRNTGELFF

d_call: NA
v_call: TRBV7-9
clone_size: NA
j_call: TRBJ2-1
cdr3_nt: TGTGCCAGCAGCCTACACAATGAGCAGTTCTTC
cdr3_aa: CASSLHNEQFF

d_call: NA
v_call: TRBV3-1/TRBV3-2
clone_size: NA
j_call: TRBJ1-5
cdr3_nt: TGTGCCAGCAGCCGATCCAGGCCCCAGCATTTT
cdr3_aa: CASSRSRPQHF

d_call: TRBD1
v_call: TRBV6-5
clone_size: NA
j_call: TRBJ1-2
cdr3_nt: TGTGCCAGCAGTTCACAGGGGGAGGGCTACACCTTC
cdr3_aa: CASSSQGEGYTF

d_call: TRBD1
v_call: TRBV27
clone_size: NA
j_call: TRBJ1-2
cdr3_nt: TGTGCCAGCAGTATCGGGACAGGGGGTAATGGCTACACCTTC
cdr3_aa: CASSIGTGGNGYTF

d_call: NA
v_call: TRBV11-2
clone_size: NA
j_call: TRBJ1-1
cdr3_nt: TGTGCCAGCAGCGCCGCCGGGGGAAACACTGAAGCTTTCTTT
cdr3_aa: CASSAAGGNTEAFF

d_call: NA
v_call: TRBV2
clone_size: NA
j_call: TRBJ2-7
cdr3_nt: TGTGCCAGCAAGGAGCGGACGCCATCCTACGAGCAGTACTTC
cdr3_aa: CASKERTPSYEQYF

d_call: TRBD2
v_call: TRBV18
clone_size: NA
j_call: TRBJ2-5
cdr3_nt: TGTGCCAGCTCACTGAGCGGGAGGCTCCCTCAAGAGACCCAGTACTTC
cdr3_aa: CASSLSGRLPQETQYF

d_call: NA
v_call: TRBV2
clone_size: NA
j_call: TRBJ2-7
cdr3_nt: TGTGCCAGCAACACCGGACAAAAACTCGAGCAGTACTTC
cdr3_aa: CASNTGQKLEQYF

d_call: TRBD2
v_call: TRBV2
clone_size: NA
j_call: TRBJ2-1
cdr3_nt: TGTGCCAGCAATATAGCGGGAGCCTACAATGAGCAGTTCTTC
cdr3_aa: CASNIAGAYNEQFF

d_call: NA
v_call: TRBV11-3
clone_size: NA
j_call: TRBJ2-2
cdr3_nt: TGTGCCAGCAGCTTTCGTTCAGGGAGCACCGGGGAGCTGTTTTTT
cdr3_aa: CASSFRSGSTGELFF

d_call: NA
v_call: TRBV5-8
clone_size: few
j_call: TRBJ2-7
cdr3_nt: TGTGCCAGCAGCTTGACTTACCCCTCCTACGAGCAGTACTTC
cdr3_aa: CASSLTYPSYEQYF

d_call: NA
v_call: TRBV15
clone_size: NA
j_call: TRBJ2-6
cdr3_nt: TGTGCCACCAGCAGAGATACCTCTGGGGCCAACGTCCTGACTTTC
cdr3_aa: CATSRDTSGANVLTF

d_call: TRBD1
v_call: TRBV28
clone_size: NA
j_call: TRBJ2-3
cdr3_nt: TGTGCCAGCTTGGGACAGGGAAGCACAGATACGCAGTATTTT
cdr3_aa: CASLGQGSTDTQYF

d_call: NA
v_call: TRBV9
clone_size: NA
j_call: TRBJ1-1
cdr3_nt: TGTGCCAGCAGCGTACAGGGGTACACTGAAGCTTTCTTT
cdr3_aa: CASSVQGYTEAFF

d_call: NA
v_call: TRBV5-8
clone_size: once
j_call: TRBJ1-1
cdr3_nt: TGTGCCAGCAGCCGGGGCGAAATGAACACTGAAGCTTTCTTT
cdr3_aa: CASSRGEMNTEAFF

d_call: NA
v_call: TRBV7-9
clone_size: NA
j_call: TRBJ1-6
cdr3_nt: TGTGCCAGCAGCTTAGGCGGGTCCCTTGGTTCACCCCTCCACTTT
cdr3_aa: CASSLGGSLGSPLHF

d_call: NA
v_call: TRBV29-1
clone_size: NA
j_call: TRBJ1-5
cdr3_nt: TGCAGCGTCGACGACGGGATCAATCAGCCCCAGCATTTT
cdr3_aa: CSVDDGINQPQHF

d_call: TRBD1
v_call: TRBV29-1
clone_size: NA
j_call: TRBJ2-7
cdr3_nt: TGCAGCGTGGGGCCCCGGACAGGGGCCTACGAGCAGTACTTC
cdr3_aa: CSVGPRTGAYEQYF

d_call: NA
v_call: TRBV7-8
clone_size: NA
j_call: TRBJ1-2
cdr3_nt: TGTGCCAGCAGCACAAAAGGGATCAGTGGGGGAGATGGCTACACCTTC
cdr3_aa: CASSTKGISGGDGYTF

d_call: TRBD1
v_call: TRBV11-2
clone_size: NA
j_call: TRBJ2-3
cdr3_nt: TGTGCCAGCAGCATCTACAGGGGAGACTACACAGATACGCAGTATTTT
cdr3_aa: CASSIYRGDYTDTQYF

d_call: TRBD1
v_call: TRBV2
clone_size: NA
j_call: TRBJ2-3
cdr3_nt: TGTGCCAGCACCGGACAGGGAATTAGCACAGATACGCAGTATTTT
cdr3_aa: CASTGQGISTDTQYF

d_call: NA
v_call: TRBV7-7
clone_size: NA
j_call: TRBJ2-7
cdr3_nt: TGTGCCAGCAGCTTATCCCCCCTAGGGGAGCAGTACTTC
cdr3_aa: CASSLSPLGEQYF

d_call: NA
v_call: TRBV7-9
clone_size: NA
j_call: TRBJ2-3
cdr3_nt: TGTGCCAGCAGCTTAGCGGTCGAGGGAGATACGCAGTATTTT
cdr3_aa: CASSLAVEGDTQYF